The rows below give T cell receptor beta chains drawn from one sample of a study of T-cell memory formation after mild COVID-19. TCRdb ran MiXCR on the 5' RACE reads and lists one entry per CDR3 protein. The data show roughly 410,000 distinct CDR3 sequences, with 20% to 30% seen just once and around 9.5% held by the top ten. The sequencing input was PBMCs or a T cell subset sorted from them (not recorded which). The receptors come from an adult woman who had mild COVID-19 (a few samples of this study predate the infection). Cell type and time point are not known. Each CDR3 is given with its conserved first and last residue. The order of the fields is clone size, J gene, V gene, D gene, CDR3 protein, CDR3 DNA. A D gene is named only where the DNA matches it firmly. For some rows the clone size is stated as once, few or many, or as a class when expanded; others skip it.

size: NA; J: TRBJ2-1; V: TRBV6-2/TRBV6-3; D: TRBD2; CDR3: CASSQGLAGEGTYNEQFF; DNA: TGTGCCAGCAGTCAGGGACTAGCGGGAGAGGGCACCTACAATGAGCAGTTCTTC
size: NA; J: TRBJ2-1; V: TRBV13; D: TRBD2; CDR3: CASSEDGTSGHNEQFF; DNA: TGTGCCAGCAGCGAAGATGGGACTAGCGGGCACAATGAGCAGTTCTTC
size: few; J: TRBJ2-2; V: TRBV9; D: TRBD2; CDR3: CASSPKMEGLAGRPGELFF; DNA: TGTGCCAGCAGCCCCAAAATGGAGGGACTAGCGGGGCGTCCCGGGGAGCTGTTTTTT
size: once; J: TRBJ2-1; V: TRBV7-9; D: NA; CDR3: CASSFRGAGKNEQFF; DNA: TGTGCCAGCAGCTTTAGGGGAGCGGGTAAGAATGAGCAGTTCTTC
size: few; J: TRBJ2-3; V: TRBV14; D: TRBD2; CDR3: CASSRGLAPGGADTQYF; DNA: TGTGCCAGCAGCCGTGGACTAGCTCCTGGGGGAGCAGATACGCAGTATTTT
size: few; J: TRBJ1-2; V: TRBV29-1; D: NA; CDR3: CSVAHSNYGYTF; DNA: TGCAGCGTCGCCCATTCTAACTATGGCTACACCTTC
size: few; J: TRBJ2-3; V: TRBV7-3; D: NA; CDR3: CASSLFGGLEADTQYF; DNA: TGTGCCAGCAGCTTATTCGGGGGGCTGGAGGCAGATACGCAGTATTTT
size: NA; J: TRBJ1-5; V: TRBV6-6; D: TRBD1; CDR3: CASRKGQGISNQPQHF; DNA: TGTGCCAGCAGAAAAGGACAGGGGATATCCAATCAGCCCCAGCATTTT
size: few; J: TRBJ2-7; V: TRBV5-1; D: TRBD1; CDR3: CASSYRQGAYEQYF; DNA: TGCGCCAGCAGCTACAGACAGGGCGCCTACGAGCAGTACTTC
size: few; J: TRBJ2-3; V: TRBV7-9; D: TRBD2; CDR3: CASSRGLAGGTTDTQYF; DNA: TGTGCCAGCAGCCGCGGGCTAGCGGGAGGCACCACAGATACGCAGTATTTT
size: NA; J: TRBJ2-7; V: TRBV10-2; D: NA; CDR3: CASSNAVEQYF; DNA: TGCGCCAGCAGTAATGCCGTCGAGCAGTACTTC
size: NA; J: TRBJ2-1; V: TRBV5-6; D: TRBD2; CDR3: CASSYPAGAHLGNEQFF; DNA: TGTGCCAGCAGCTACCCAGCGGGAGCACATCTAGGCAATGAGCAGTTCTTC
size: NA; J: TRBJ2-1; V: TRBV14; D: NA; CDR3: CASSPFKAGSEPNNEQFF; DNA: TGTGCCAGCAGCCCGTTCAAAGCGGGCAGCGAGCCTAACAATGAGCAGTTCTTC
size: few; J: TRBJ1-4; V: TRBV12-3/TRBV12-4; D: NA; CDR3: CASMVGRDEKLFF; DNA: TGTGCCAGCATGGTGGGTCGGGATGAAAAACTGTTTTTT
size: NA; J: TRBJ2-1; V: TRBV6-1; D: TRBD2; CDR3: CASRASGTNEQFF; DNA: TGTGCCAGCAGGGCTAGCGGGACCAATGAGCAGTTCTTC
size: NA; J: TRBJ2-5; V: TRBV7-6; D: TRBD2; CDR3: CASSTRRREPGEETQYF; DNA: TGTGCCAGCAGCACTAGACGGCGGGAGCCGGGGGAAGAGACCCAGTACTTC
size: few; J: TRBJ2-7; V: TRBV13; D: NA; CDR3: CASSLDDRPYEQYF; DNA: TGTGCCAGCAGCTTAGACGACAGACCCTACGAGCAGTACTTC
size: few; J: TRBJ2-7; V: TRBV12-3/TRBV12-4; D: TRBD2; CDR3: CASSSIAGGPSGEQYF; DNA: TGTGCCAGCAGTTCAATAGCGGGAGGGCCCTCCGGCGAGCAGTACTTC
size: few; J: TRBJ1-1; V: TRBV20-1; D: NA; CDR3: CSAWGDTRTEAFF; DNA: TGCAGTGCCTGGGGGGACACACGAACTGAAGCTTTCTTT
size: few; J: TRBJ1-1; V: TRBV7-9; D: NA; CDR3: CASSTGLQPTEAFF; DNA: TGTGCCAGCAGCACAGGCCTGCAACCAACTGAAGCTTTCTTT
size: NA; J: TRBJ2-4; V: TRBV18; D: NA; CDR3: CASSTRDKNIQYF; DNA: TGTGCCAGCTCAACCCGAGACAAAAACATTCAGTACTTC
size: NA; J: TRBJ1-2; V: TRBV12-3/TRBV12-4; D: NA; CDR3: CASSPRGGASYGYTF; DNA: TGTGCCAGCAGTCCCCGGGGGGGGGCGAGCTATGGCTACACCTTC
size: NA; J: TRBJ2-7; V: TRBV5-4; D: NA; CDR3: CASSLDRAGYEQYF; DNA: TGTGCCAGCAGCTTGGACAGGGCCGGGTACGAGCAGTACTTC
size: NA; J: TRBJ2-5; V: TRBV5-6; D: TRBD1; CDR3: CASSLIGTGGRAQYF; DNA: TGTGCCAGCAGCTTGATTGGGACAGGCGGACGGGCCCAGTACTTC
size: few; J: TRBJ2-3; V: TRBV9; D: NA; CDR3: CASSGRGAPSTDTQYF; DNA: TGTGCCAGCAGCGGAAGGGGGGCGCCTAGCACAGATACGCAGTATTTT
size: few; J: TRBJ2-7; V: TRBV24-1; D: NA; CDR3: CATPRGSYEQYF; DNA: TGTGCCACCCCCCGGGGATCCTACGAGCAGTACTTC
size: NA; J: TRBJ1-1; V: TRBV6-6; D: TRBD1; CDR3: CASSHLGQGNTEAFF; DNA: TGTGCCAGCAGTCACCTGGGACAGGGGAACACTGAAGCTTTCTTT
size: NA; J: TRBJ2-1; V: TRBV15; D: NA; CDR3: CATSRVRGSVNEQFF; DNA: TGTGCCACCAGCAGAGTAAGGGGGAGCGTCAATGAGCAGTTCTTC
size: NA; J: TRBJ1-2; V: TRBV12-3/TRBV12-4; D: NA; CDR3: CASSRQYYGYTF; DNA: TGTGCCAGCAGCAGACAGTACTATGGCTACACCTTC
size: NA; J: TRBJ2-3; V: TRBV5-1; D: TRBD2; CDR3: CASSLGVAGVVDTQYF; DNA: TGCGCCAGCAGCTTGGGTGTAGCGGGAGTGGTAGATACGCAGTATTTT
size: NA; J: TRBJ2-3; V: TRBV7-8; D: NA; CDR3: CASSLGLGTTDTQYF; DNA: TGTGCCAGCAGCTTAGGTTTGGGGACCACAGATACGCAGTATTTT
size: NA; J: TRBJ1-2; V: TRBV6-2/TRBV6-3; D: TRBD1; CDR3: CASRTGTAYGYTF; DNA: TGTGCCAGCAGGACCGGGACAGCCTATGGCTACACCTTC
size: NA; J: TRBJ1-5; V: TRBV20-1; D: NA; CDR3: CSARSGVNQPQHF; DNA: TGCAGTGCCCGGTCAGGGGTCAATCAGCCCCAGCATTTT
size: NA; J: TRBJ2-1; V: TRBV7-8; D: NA; CDR3: CASSLEVGGNEQFF; DNA: TGTGCCAGCAGCTTAGAGGTCGGTGGCAATGAGCAGTTCTTC
size: many; J: TRBJ2-1; V: TRBV28; D: NA; CDR3: CASSFDRWAGAVF; DNA: TGTGCCAGCAGTTTCGATAGATGGGCAGGAGCGGTCTTC
size: NA; J: TRBJ1-1; V: TRBV20-1; D: NA; CDR3: CSAISSVGSVAAFF; DNA: TGCAGTGCTATATCCTCGGTAGGGTCCGTCGCGGCTTTCTTT
size: NA; J: TRBJ2-1; V: TRBV29-1; D: TRBD2; CDR3: CSVEDKGLPNNEQFF; DNA: TGCAGCGTTGAAGATAAGGGACTACCAAACAATGAGCAGTTCTTC